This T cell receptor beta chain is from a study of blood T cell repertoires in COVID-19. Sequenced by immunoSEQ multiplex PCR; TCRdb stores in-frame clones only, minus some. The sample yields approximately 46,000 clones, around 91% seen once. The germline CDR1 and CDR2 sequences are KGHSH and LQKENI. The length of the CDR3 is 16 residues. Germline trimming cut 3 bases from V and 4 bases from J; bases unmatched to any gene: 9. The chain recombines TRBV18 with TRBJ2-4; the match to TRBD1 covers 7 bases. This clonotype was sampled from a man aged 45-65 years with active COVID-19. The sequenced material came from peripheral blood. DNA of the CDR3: TGTGCCAGCTCACCGGAAACCGGGACAGCAAAAAACATTCAGTACTTC. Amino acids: CASSPETGTAKNIQYF. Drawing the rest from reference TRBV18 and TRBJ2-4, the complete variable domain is NAGVMQNPRHLVRRRGQEARLRCSPMKGHSHVYWYRQLPEEGLKFMVYLQKENIIDESGMPKERFSAEFPKEGPSILRIQQVVRGDSAAYFCASSPETGTAKNIQYFGAGTRLSVL.